These 26 T cell receptor beta chains were all obtained from the same sample, sequenced in a study of STAT5B mutations in CD4+ large granular lymphocyte leukemia. Sequenced by immunoSEQ multiplex PCR; TCRdb stores in-frame clones only, minus some. In the table there are 40,000 to 45,000 clones, approximately 84% of which are singletons. The sequencing sample was made of CD4+ T cells from blood buffy coats. These TCRs come from a human donor in good health.

This chain connects TRBV5-1 to TRBJ2-2, with 13 bases matching TRBD2. CDR3 length: 16 amino acids. The V gene end was trimmed by 0 bases and the J gene end by 4 bases; junction bases not matched to a gene: 0. Germline V lookup: CDR1 SGHRS, CDR2 YFSETQ. CDR3 nucleotides: TGCGCCAGCAGCTTGGGGACTAGCGGGGGCACCGGGGAGCTGTTTTTT. Translated, it gives CASSLGTSGGTGELFF.

The chain links TRBV11-2 to TRBJ2-1; 10 bases are a match to TRBD2. Germline V CDR1 and CDR2: SGHAT, FQNNGV. V lost 3 bases, J lost 5 bases, and 4 bases stayed unmatched. The length of the CDR3 is 15 residues. The CDR3 DNA reads TGTGCCAGCAGCTTTAGCGGGGGGCCCAACAATGAGCAGTTCTTC. As protein: CASSFSGGPNNEQFF. Supplemented by reference TRBV11-2 and TRBJ2-1, the full variable domain reads EAGVAQSPRYKIIEKRQSVAFWCNPISGHATLYWYQQILGQGPKLLIQFQNNGVVDDSQLPKDRFSAERLKGVDSTLKIQPAKLEDSAVYLCASSFSGGPNNEQFFGPGTRLTVL.

V and J are TRBV19 and TRBJ2-6; 8 bases fit TRBD1. The CDR3 is made up of 18 amino acids. Germline-derived CDR1 and CDR2 are LNHDA and SQIVND (reference sequence). The ends lost 4 bases at V and 0 bases at J; junction bases unmatched: 8. The CDR3 DNA sequence: TGTGCCAGTAGTACCAACAGGGGGATAGTCTCTGGGGCCAACGTCCTGACTTTC. Amino acid sequence: CASSTNRGIVSGANVLTF.

This clone was counted only a few times. This chain's CDR3 is CASSEPQGTEAFF. In nucleotides, the CDR3 is TGTGCCAGCAGTGAACCCCAGGGGACTGAAGCTTTCTTT. The chain carries TRBV6-1 and TRBJ1-1; maybe TRBD1 (6 bases). Trimming stripped 2 bases from V and 5 bases from J, with 9 bases between. The CDR3 spans 13 residues. CDR1 MNHNS and CDR2 SASEGT come from the germline V gene.

The CDR3 loop reads CASTPSDRTDTQYF. The CDR3 bases are TGTGCCAGCACCCCGTCGGACAGGACAGATACGCAGTATTTT. This rearrangement joins TRBV28 to TRBJ2-3, with 7 bases fitting TRBD1. With 7 bases clipped from V and 3 bases from J, the junction kept 7 bases outside the gene matches. The CDR3 length is 14 residues. Germline values: CDR1 MDHEN, CDR2 SYDVKM.

The chain combines TRBV7-6 with TRBJ2-3; possible D gene TRBD2, 5 bases. With 5 bases removed from V and 6 bases from J, the gap between germline ends came to 15 bases. Germline CDR1 and CDR2: SGHVS and FNYEAQ. This CDR3 is 14 amino acids long. The CDR3 sequence: CASSPRGYYDTQYF. The DNA of the CDR3 is TGTGCCAGCAGCCCCCGGGGATACTACGATACGCAGTATTTT.

The chain uses TRBV5-6 and TRBJ2-7; D ambiguous. V gave up 2 bases and J gave up 1 base, with 16 bases separating them. The germline V gene encodes CDR1 SGHDT and CDR2 YYEEEE. The CDR3 is 16 residues long. In DNA, the CDR3 is TGTGCCAGCAGCTTCCTGGGTCAGCCTGTTTCCTACGAGCAGTACTTC. As protein: CASSFLGQPVSYEQYF. Drawing the rest from reference TRBV5-6 and TRBJ2-7, the complete variable domain is DAGVTQSPTHLIKTRGQQVTLRCSPKSGHDTVSWYQQALGQGPQFIFQYYEEEERQRGNFPDRFSGHQFPNYSSELNVNALLLGDSALYLCASSFLGQPVSYEQYFGPGTRLTVT.

V usage is TRBV29-1 and J usage is TRBJ2-5, with D hard to call. Trimming shortened V by 6 bases and J by 2 bases, and 16 bases separated the two germline ends. There are 14 residues in the CDR3. Germline V gene lookup returns CDR1 SQVTM and CDR2 ANQGSEA. CDR3 in amino acids: CSVGPLGGQETQYF. In DNA form, the CDR3 reads TGCAGCGTCGGGCCCCTCGGTGGGCAAGAGACCCAGTACTTC.

The rearrangement joins TRBV13 to TRBJ2-3; 14 bases align to TRBD2. V lost 5 bases, J lost 6 bases, and 7 bases stayed unmatched. Germline V gene sequence: CDR1 PRHDT, CDR2 FYEKMQ (reference sequence). There are 16 residues in the CDR3. As DNA, the CDR3 is TGTGCCAGCAGCCCACGGACTAGCGGGAGGTTGGATACGCAGTATTTT. Its protein product is CASSPRTSGRLDTQYF.

The DNA of the CDR3 is TGTGCCACGTCCCCGGGACAGGGTAAGACCGAGCAGTACTTC. The encoded protein is CATSPGQGKTEQYF. The chain carries TRBV6-5 and TRBJ2-7; 9 bases map to TRBD1. The CDR3 runs 14 residues. Germline V CDR1 and CDR2: MNHEY, SVGAGI. J gave up 6 bases and V 10 bases, and 13 bases lay outside the gene matches.

This sequence joins TRBV7-9 and TRBJ2-3; D remains unclear. Germline values: CDR1 SEHNR, CDR2 FQNEAQ (reference sequence). Trimming took off 5 bases at V and 2 bases at J, with 8 bases between the two ends. This CDR3 contains 13 residues. Here the CDR3 reads CASSGPNTDTQYF. The CDR3 DNA reads as TGTGCCAGCAGCGGACCTAACACAGATACGCAGTATTTT.

The rearrangement joins TRBV7-8 to TRBJ2-7; the D is unclear. The germline gives CDR1 SGHVS, CDR2 FQNEAQ. V was pared by 5 bases and J by 3 bases, with 11 bases between. The CDR3 has 13 residues. CDR3 residues: CASSQILDYEQYF. The CDR3 DNA is TGTGCCAGCAGCCAGATATTAGACTACGAGCAGTACTTC.

The chain employs TRBV6-5 and TRBJ2-1; no firm D call. The CDR3 extends over 13 amino acids. V lost 5 bases to trimming and J lost 2 bases, with 7 bases between them. Germline V lookup: CDR1 MNHEY, CDR2 SVGAGI. The CDR3 here is CASSLGTYNEQFF. The CDR3 nucleotides read TGTGCCAGCAGTCTAGGGACCTACAATGAGCAGTTCTTC.

The V call is TRBV9, the J call TRBJ2-3; D may be TRBD1 (6 bases). Germline V CDR1 and CDR2: SGDLS, YYNGEE. V lost 3 bases and J 0 bases, leaving 11 bases between the germline ends. The length of the CDR3 is 15 residues. Here the CDR3 reads CASSARTASTDTQYF. The CDR3 nucleotides read TGTGCCAGCAGCGCCCGGACAGCTAGCACAGATACGCAGTATTTT.

The chain links TRBV6-6 to TRBJ2-5; unclear D gene. V was pared by 2 bases and J by 2 bases, with 6 bases between. The CDR3 contains 13 residues. Germline CDR1 is MNHNY and CDR2 is SVGAGI (reference sequence). This chain's CDR3 is CASSYPQQETQYF. CDR3 bases: TGTGCCAGCAGTTACCCCCAGCAAGAGACCCAGTACTTC.

The genes are TRBV9 and TRBJ2-5; 11 bases fit TRBD1. Germline values: CDR1 SGDLS, CDR2 YYNGEE. This CDR3 region has 17 residues. Losses at the gene ends were 3 bases for V and 0 bases for J; bases not matched to a gene: 7. The CDR3 DNA reads TGTGCCAGCAGCGCTGGACAGGGGGCCCCGTACCAAGAGACCCAGTACTTC. Encoded protein: CASSAGQGAPYQETQYF. The entire variable domain, with the rest obtained from reference TRBV9 and TRBJ2-5, is as follows: DSGVTQTPKHLITATGQRVTLRCSPRSGDLSVYWYQQSLDQGLQFLIQYYNGEERAKGNILERFSAQQFPDLHSELNLSSLELGDSALYFCASSAGQGAPYQETQYFGPGTRLLVL.

The chain combines TRBV9 with TRBJ1-2, with D hard to call. This CDR3 is built from 14 residues. V shed 5 bases and J shed 5 bases, with 16 bases lying between them. From germline, CDR1 is SGDLS and CDR2 YYNGEE. CDR3 nucleotide sequence: TGTGCCAGCAGTTGGGTCTACTCCCCTTATGGCTACACCTTC. This translates into CASSWVYSPYGYTF.

This chain links TRBV30 with TRBJ1-1, with 12 bases matching TRBD1. Germline V gene sequence: CDR1 GTSNPN, CDR2 SVGIG (reference sequence). The CDR3 length is 15 residues. V lost 4 bases to trimming and J lost 6 bases; unmatched junction nucleotides: 9. CDR3 bases: TGTGCCTGGATCAAAGGGACAGGGGGCTCGTCTGAAGCTTTCTTT. The encoded protein is CAWIKGTGGSSEAFF.

The CDR3 bases are TGTGCCAGCAGCAAAGTCCGTGGCCGGAACAATCAGCCCCAGCATTTT. Translating it yields CASSKVRGRNNQPQHF. The chain uses TRBV21-1 and TRBJ1-5. TRBV21-1 constitutes a pseudogene. The CDR3 spans 16 residues.

V usage is TRBV27 and J usage is TRBJ2-1; 8 bases line up with TRBD2. V was pared by 10 bases and J by 5 bases, with 13 bases of the junction left unmatched. Germline V gene lookup returns CDR1 MNHEY and CDR2 SMNVEV (reference sequence). This CDR3 has 15 residues. CDR3 coding DNA: TGTGCCACTCTCCCCTCGGGTAGCGGGGACAATGAGCAGTTCTTC. This sequence encodes CATLPSGSGDNEQFF.

The chain is built from TRBV5-4 and TRBJ2-5; D not resolved. Germline loops: CDR1 SGHNT, CDR2 YYREEE (reference sequence). There are 13 residues in the CDR3. V lost 2 bases and J 2 bases, leaving 7 bases between the germline ends. The CDR3 sequence is CASSLKRQETQYF. Here the CDR3 DNA reads TGTGCCAGCAGCTTAAAGCGACAAGAGACCCAGTACTTC.

The rearrangement uses TRBV7-2 and TRBJ2-5; 8 bases are shared with TRBD1. Looked up from germline, CDR1 is SGHTA and CDR2 is FQGNSA. The CDR3 extends over 13 amino acids. Losses at the gene ends were 6 bases for V and 4 bases for J; bases not matched to a gene: 4. The CDR3 DNA sequence: TGTGCCAGCAGGGCAGGGGGCGTAGAGACCCAGTACTTC. Amino acids: CASRAGGVETQYF.

The V gene is TRBV12-2, the J gene TRBJ1-4; TRBD1 reflects the table's D call only, with no check against the DNA. TRBV12-2 is flagged as a pseudogene. This CDR3 has 17 residues. This chain's CDR3 is CASRLAKQARGREKLFF. For the CDR3, the DNA is TGTGCAAGTCGCTTAGCGAAACAGGCCCGCGGACGTGAAAAACTGTTTTTT.

This clone has a handful of counts. The chain joins TRBV7-8 to TRBJ1-2; D remains unclear. Germline V gene lookup returns CDR1 SGHVS and CDR2 FQNEAQ. This CDR3 contains 15 residues. The V and J ends lost 2 bases and 4 bases respectively, with 14 bases between them. CDR3 in amino acids: CASSLSAGGGYGYTF. For the CDR3, the DNA is TGTGCCAGCAGCTTATCGGCGGGCGGAGGCTATGGCTACACCTTC. The whole variable domain, remainder taken from reference TRBV7-8 and TRBJ1-2, is GAGVSQSPRYKVAKRGQDVALRCDPISGHVSLFWYQQALGQGPEFLTYFQNEAQLDKSGLPSDRFFAERPEGSVSTLKIQRTQQEDSAVYLCASSLSAGGGYGYTFGSGTRLTVV.

The V and J genes are TRBV4-1 and TRBJ2-7; perhaps TRBD2 as D (5 bases). V shed 0 bases and J shed 2 bases, with 14 bases lying between them. Germline V CDR1 and CDR2: MGHRA, YSYEKL. The CDR3 has 16 residues. The CDR3 sequence is CASSQDGSSRTYEQYF. The DNA for the CDR3 is TGCGCCAGCAGCCAAGATGGGTCTAGCAGAACCTACGAGCAGTACTTC.

The V gene is TRBV4-3, the J gene TRBJ2-6, with unresolved D. V lost 5 bases, J lost 2 bases, and 4 bases lay in between. The length of the CDR3 is 13 residues. Germline V lookup: CDR1 LGHNA, CDR2 YSLEER. CDR3 nucleotide sequence: TGCGCCAGCAGCGAGCCTGGGGCCAACGTCCTGACTTTC. Translation: CASSEPGANVLTF.